This TCR beta chain stems from a study of T cell changes during pregnancy in multiple sclerosis (dated by TCRdb to between 2017 and 2020). Background for the entire study: In women with multiple sclerosis, the researchers looked at how the T cell repertoire shifted as pregnancy progressed.

Libraries were built with the immunoSEQ multiplex PCR assay. TCRdb stores this immuneACCESS table with in-frame sequences only. Part of the clones is absent; in the studies checked, under half of the shortfall reflects unresolved V genes, and no reason is known for the rest. The table for this sample lists 100,000 or so clones; around 93% of them were counted only once. The ten top clones hold over 0.8% of the sample. This clone was recorded only once. Its antigen specificity is not known. No much larger clone exists at a distance of one base, and base qualities are not known. Sequences were derived from peripheral blood, sampled before pregnancy. The receptor's source is a female donor with multiple sclerosis, enrolled in a pregnancy study.

The CDR3 here reads CASSRALIGQLDQPQHF. The sequenced DNA is TGTGCCAGCAGTCGCGCCCTAATCGGACAGTTGGATCAGCCCCAGCATTTT. Here the chain combines TRBV2 and TRBJ1-5; matching of 6 bases hints at TRBD1 as the D gene. The CDR3 goes from the cysteine to the phenylalanine over 17 residues. The only DNA kept is the CDR3, 51 bases in frame from the first base. The V and J ends are trimmed by 5 bases and 5 bases, leaving 22 bases between them. The CDR1 and CDR2 encoded by the germline V gene are SNHLY and FYNNEI.